This TCR beta chain was sequenced during a study of Graves' ophthalmopathy and Graves' hyperthyroidism. In its sample, this clonotype was seen a few times. Its antigen is undetermined. Broader study findings: Blood also contained most of the expanded thyroid clonotypes above 0.001 frequency. With a specificity of 72.22% and a sensitivity of about 71%, the model predicted ophthalmopathy progression.

This CDR3 is 14 amino acids long. After removal of 6 bases from V and 3 bases from J, the junction contained 7 bases not matched to a gene. Exclusion applied to patients with other autoimmune diseases, uncontrolled infections, pregnancy or lactation. Researchers took RNA transcripts and amplified TCR beta CDR3 regions from them. The first-round RT-PCR employed HTBI primers together with the Qiagen OneStep RT-PCR kit. A multiplex PCR was then performed as the second round. MiXCR, applied by TCRdb to the multiplex PCR reads, yields one record per CDR3 protein. The sample contains approximately 1.2 million distinct CDR3 sequences, 35% to 40% of which appear only once.

The TCR was taken from an adult man with Graves' hyperthyroidism. The V call is TRBV12-3 or TRBV12-4, the J call TRBJ2-7; TRBD1 matches at 8 bases. The sequencing sample was made of peripheral blood or thyroid tissue (not recorded which). CDR3 sequence (DNA): TGTGCCAGCAGCATCGGGACAGGTAACTACGAGCAGTACTTC. The encoded protein is CASSIGTGNYEQYF.